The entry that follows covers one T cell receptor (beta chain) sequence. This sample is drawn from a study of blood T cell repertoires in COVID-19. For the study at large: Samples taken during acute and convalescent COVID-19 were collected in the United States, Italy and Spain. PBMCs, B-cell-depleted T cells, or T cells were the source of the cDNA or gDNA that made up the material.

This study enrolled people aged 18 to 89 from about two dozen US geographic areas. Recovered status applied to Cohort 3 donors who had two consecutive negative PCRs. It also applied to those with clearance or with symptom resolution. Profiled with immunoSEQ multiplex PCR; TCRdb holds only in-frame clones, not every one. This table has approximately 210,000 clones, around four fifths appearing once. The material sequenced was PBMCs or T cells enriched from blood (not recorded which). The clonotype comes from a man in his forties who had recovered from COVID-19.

The CDR3 DNA reads as TGCAGCGCTCTTAGTAGTACTGAAGCTTTCTTT. Its protein product is CSALSSTEAFF. The chain combines TRBV29-1 with TRBJ1-1; no clear D. The V end lost 7 bases, the J end lost 5 bases, and 11 bases lay between the germline ends. CDR3 size: 11 residues. The germline CDR1 and CDR2 sequences are SQVTM and ANQGSEA. Together with reference TRBV29-1 and TRBJ1-1, the CDR3 gives the full variable domain: SAVISQKPSRDICQRGTSLTIQCQVDSQVTMMFWYRQQPGQSLTLIATANQGSEATYESGFVIDKFPISRPNLTFSTLTVSNMSPEDSSIYLCSALSSTEAFFGQGTRLTVV.